The 19 T cell receptor beta chains reported below all come from one sample, sequenced in a study of T-cell memory formation after mild COVID-19. TCRdb re-analysed the 5' RACE reads in MiXCR, keeping a single row per CDR3 protein. The data show 110,000 to 150,000 distinct CDR3 sequences, less than 25% seen once. The sample consisted of PBMCs or a T cell subset sorted from them (not recorded which). The receptors derive from an adult woman who had mild COVID-19 (a few samples of this study predate the infection). Cell type and time point are not known.

This clonotype was counted only a few times. The chain recombines TRBV7-2 with TRBJ2-2; the match to TRBD1 covers 7 bases. The CDR3 is made up of 17 amino acids. The junction had 6 bases not matched to a gene; V was cut back by 2 bases and J by 0 bases. The germline CDR1 and CDR2 sequences are SGHTA and FQGNSA. CDR3 protein: CASSLFPGQANTGELFF. The CDR3 DNA sequence: TGTGCCAGCAGCTTATTCCCCGGACAGGCGAACACCGGGGAGCTGTTTTTT.

This rearrangement joins TRBV20-1 to TRBJ2-7; maybe TRBD1 (5 bases). Germline CDR1 and CDR2: DFQATT and SNEGSKA (reference sequence). CDR3 length equals 13 residues. With 7 bases removed from V and 2 bases from J, the gap between germline ends came to 15 bases. CDR3 sequence: CSGQPDQTYEQYF. CDR3 coding DNA: TGCAGTGGACAGCCGGACCAGACCTACGAGCAGTACTTC.

The V gene is TRBV7-9, the J gene TRBJ1-5; 7 bases align to TRBD1. With V trimmed by 5 bases and J by 3 bases, 7 bases remained unmatched. The germline CDR1 and CDR2 sequences are SEHNR and FQNEAQ (reference sequence). The CDR3 totals 15 residues. The CDR3 spells CASSGDRELNQPQHF. Here the CDR3 DNA reads TGTGCCAGCAGCGGCGACAGGGAACTCAATCAGCCCCAGCATTTT.

This clonotype was seen more than once but under ten times. This chain joins TRBV24-1 and TRBJ2-2; D is undetermined. Per the germline V gene, CDR1 is KGHDR and CDR2 is SFDVKD. Trimming removed 9 bases at V and 3 bases at J, with 7 bases between. This CDR3 has 12 residues. This chain's CDR3 is CATSADTGELFF. Written as DNA, the CDR3 is TGTGCCACCTCTGCTGACACCGGGGAGCTGTTTTTT.

This chain joins TRBV7-9 and TRBJ2-7; D is unresolved. The germline V gene has CDR1 SEHNR and CDR2 FQNEAQ (reference sequence). The CDR3 runs to 13 residues. The V gene lost 5 bases and the J gene lost 3 bases, with 11 bases spanning the gap. CDR3 sequence reads: CASSRFSSYEQYF. As DNA, the CDR3 is TGTGCCAGCAGCCGTTTCTCCAGCTACGAGCAGTACTTC.

The rearrangement joins TRBV6-2 or TRBV6-3 to TRBJ1-2; D uncertain. The CDR3 loop spans 14 amino acids. The V gene lost 0 bases and the J gene lost 4 bases, with 9 bases spanning the gap. Germline assignment: CDR1 MNHEY and CDR2 SVGEGT. The CDR3: CASSYSERSYGYTF. Here the CDR3 DNA reads TGTGCCAGCAGTTACTCAGAGAGGAGCTATGGCTACACCTTC.

V is TRBV24-1 and J is TRBJ2-3; D possibly corresponds to TRBD1 (8 bases). There are 16 residues in the CDR3. V was trimmed by 3 bases and J by 2 bases, leaving 14 bases between them. The germline gives CDR1 KGHDR, CDR2 SFDVKD. Here the CDR3 DNA reads TGTGCCACCAGTGATGACACAGGGGGGGTCACAGATACGCAGTATTTT. The encoded protein is CATSDDTGGVTDTQYF.

This sequence joins TRBV5-1 and TRBJ1-1, with 9 bases fitting TRBD1. The CDR3 totals 16 residues. The V gene end was trimmed by 3 bases and the J gene end by 8 bases; junction bases not matched to a gene: 14. From germline, CDR1 is SGHRS and CDR2 YFSETQ. CDR3 coding DNA: TGCGCCAGCAGCTCAGAACCCCCGGACAGGGGCACCGAAGCTTTCTTT. Translation gives CASSSEPPDRGTEAFF.

In its sample, this clonotype was seen once. The chain combines TRBV4-2 with TRBJ1-1; TRBD1 aligns across 8 bases. The CDR3 runs 18 residues. Germline CDR1 LGHNA, CDR2 YNFKEQ. J lost 0 bases, V lost 1 base, and 10 bases had no gene match. The CDR3 reads CASSQAPGQENLNTEAFF. As DNA, the CDR3 is TGTGCCAGCAGCCAAGCGCCGGGACAGGAGAACTTGAACACTGAAGCTTTCTTT.

This clonotype came up a few times. The chain combines TRBV7-9 with TRBJ1-1, with D possibly TRBD1 on 5 matching bases. This CDR3 has 12 residues. CDR1 and CDR2 from the germline V gene are SEHNR and FQNEAQ (reference sequence). Deletions cut 3 bases from V and 7 bases from J, with 9 bases between. CDR3 protein: CASSFGTFEAFF. Here the CDR3 DNA reads TGTGCCAGCAGCTTCGGGACCTTTGAAGCTTTCTTT.

This chain connects TRBV5-1 to TRBJ1-5; D not resolved. V was cut by 0 bases and J by 5 bases, with 6 bases left in between. Per germline, CDR1 SGHRS and CDR2 YFSETQ. The CDR3 covers 13 residues. CDR3 nucleotide sequence: TGCGCCAGCAGCTTGGTGTCCGATCAGCCCCAGCATTTT. It encodes CASSLVSDQPQHF.

The chain employs TRBV4-3 and TRBJ1-1; a weak D match, TRBD1 (5 bases). V gave up 0 bases and J gave up 5 bases, with 16 bases separating them. The germline V gene has CDR1 LGHNA and CDR2 YSLEER. This CDR3 contains 16 residues. The CDR3 sequence: CASSQDLFRVETEAFF. The CDR3 DNA sequence: TGCGCCAGCAGCCAAGATCTTTTCAGGGTTGAGACTGAAGCTTTCTTT.

The chain combines TRBV20-1 with TRBJ2-1, with 10 positions matching TRBD2. CDR1 is DFQATT and CDR2 is SNEGSKA in the germline V gene (reference sequence). The CDR3 extends over 17 amino acids. V gave up 0 bases and J gave up 6 bases; unmatched junction bases: 11. This CDR3 is CSARDRLAGVYSNEQFF. CDR3 sequence (DNA): TGCAGTGCTAGAGATAGGCTAGCGGGAGTCTACTCCAATGAGCAGTTCTTC.

J is TRBJ2-1 and V is TRBV7-8, with TRBD2 matching over 12 bases. The junction had 4 bases not matched to a gene; V was cut back by 1 base and J by 3 bases. The CDR3 consists of 17 residues. CDR1 and CDR2 (germline): SGHVS, FQNEAQ. In DNA form, the CDR3 reads TGTGCCAGCAGCTTAGTCAGACTAGCGGGAGTCTACAATGAGCAGTTCTTC. This codes for CASSLVRLAGVYNEQFF. Together with reference TRBV7-8 and TRBJ2-1, the CDR3 gives the full variable domain: GAGVSQSPRYKVAKRGQDVALRCDPISGHVSLFWYQQALGQGPEFLTYFQNEAQLDKSGLPSDRFFAERPEGSVSTLKIQRTQQEDSAVYLCASSLVRLAGVYNEQFFGPGTRLTVL.

V and J are TRBV20-1 and TRBJ1-2; the D gene is possibly TRBD1 (5 bases). CDR3 length equals 15 residues. Germline V gene sequence: CDR1 DFQATT, CDR2 SNEGSKA (reference sequence). V was clipped by 2 bases and J by 1 base, with 14 bases between them. The CDR3 here is CSARPYRDDNYGYTF. In DNA, the CDR3 is TGCAGTGCTAGACCTTACCGGGACGATAACTATGGCTACACCTTC.

This clonotype was found many times. The CDR3 region has the DNA TGTGCCAGCAGCGACGGTCCGGGTAGCGATGAGCAGTTCTTC. This codes for CASSDGPGSDEQFF. V gene TRBV5-4 combines with J gene TRBJ2-1; D perhaps matches TRBD2 (5 bases). Per germline, CDR1 SGHNT and CDR2 YYREEE (reference sequence). This CDR3 contains 14 residues. Trimming removed 4 bases at V and 8 bases at J, with 16 bases between.

The chain employs TRBV6-2 or TRBV6-3 and TRBJ2-7, with a possible D match to TRBD2 (5 bases). Deletions cut 5 bases from V and 7 bases from J, with 18 bases between. CDR3 length equals 14 residues. CDR1 is MNHEY and CDR2 is SVGEGT in the germline V gene. Here the CDR3 reads CASSPLDARGEQYF. CDR3 sequence (DNA): TGTGCCAGCAGTCCCTTGGACGCCCGAGGGGAGCAGTACTTC.

This chain links TRBV7-6 with TRBJ2-1; maybe TRBD2 (7 bases). The CDR3 has 16 residues. V lost 5 bases, J lost 5 bases, and 19 bases lay in between. CDR1 is SGHVS and CDR2 is FNYEAQ in the germline V gene. The CDR3 nucleotides are TGTGCCAGCAGCAAAACATACGGGGGGCTCGACAATGAGCAGTTCTTC. The encoded protein is CASSKTYGGLDNEQFF.

This clonotype was recorded many times. The chain uses TRBV12-3 or TRBV12-4 and TRBJ2-1; TRBD1 might be the D (5 bases). The CDR3 is 13 amino acids. The ends were cut back, 6 bases at V and 12 bases at J, with 18 bases in the middle. CDR3 in amino acids: CASSPDMGRSQFF. For the CDR3, the DNA is TGTGCCAGCAGCCCTGACATGGGGCGGTCGCAGTTCTTC.